These 8 T cell receptor beta chains came from one sample sequenced in a study of cytomegalovirus exposure and HLA in healthy donors. The repertoire was sequenced with immunoSEQ multiplex PCR; TCRdb's copy has only in-frame clones and lacks some. The data show about 260,000 clones, 80% to 95% seen once. Sequencing was performed on PBMCs. These receptors were obtained from a woman aged 30 to 39 in good health and CMV-seronegative.

The rearrangement links TRBV5-6 to TRBJ2-1, with D hard to call. This CDR3 comprises 15 residues. V lost 7 bases, J lost 0 bases, and 14 bases lay in between. The germline V gene has CDR1 SGHDT and CDR2 YYEEEE. CDR3 loop: CASSTAASSYNEQFF. The CDR3 nucleotides are TGTGCCAGCTCTACGGCAGCGAGCTCCTACAATGAGCAGTTCTTC. Using reference TRBV5-6 and TRBJ2-1 for the parts outside the CDR3, the full variable domain is DAGVTQSPTHLIKTRGQQVTLRCSPKSGHDTVSWYQQALGQGPQFIFQYYEEEERQRGNFPDRFSGHQFPNYSSELNVNALLLGDSALYLCASSTAASSYNEQFFGPGTRLTVL.

A single count supports this clone. Different DNA sequences within this sample yield the same CDR3. V gene TRBV18 combines with J gene TRBJ2-7; 10 bases are a match to TRBD1. After removal of 2 bases from V and 3 bases from J, the junction contained 1 base not matched to a gene. Germline V lookup: CDR1 KGHSH, CDR2 LQKENI. This CDR3 is built from 14 residues. CDR3 coding DNA: TGTGCCAGCTCACCAGGGACAGGGGTCTACGAGCAGTACTTC. This translates into CASSPGTGVYEQYF.

The rearrangement uses TRBV6-1 and TRBJ2-3; the D is unclear. V dropped 1 base and J dropped 1 base, with 12 bases sitting between them. CDR1 is MNHNS and CDR2 is SASEGT in the germline V gene. The CDR3 is made up of 16 amino acids. CDR3 in DNA: TGTGCCAGCAGTGAAGTAGCCATTGGCCGCACAGATACGCAGTATTTT. Protein: CASSEVAIGRTDTQYF.

A word on this clone: Other DNA sequences of this sample code for an identical CDR3. The rearrangement uses TRBV27 and TRBJ2-7, with a possible D match to TRBD1 (6 bases). The length of the CDR3 is 12 residues. Germline V lookup: CDR1 MNHEY, CDR2 SMNVEV (reference sequence). Trimming removed 5 bases at V and 4 bases at J, with 9 bases between. CDR3 amino acids: CASSPQGYEQYF. For the CDR3, the DNA is TGTGCCAGCAGTCCACAGGGTTACGAGCAGTACTTC.

This clone came up a few times. V is TRBV9 and J is TRBJ2-5; no clear D. The V and J ends lost 2 bases and 2 bases respectively, with 10 bases between them. The CDR3 runs to 14 residues. Per the germline V gene, CDR1 is SGDLS and CDR2 is YYNGEE. For the CDR3, the DNA is TGTGCCAGCAGCGTCCTCGCGGCTCAAGAGACCCAGTACTTC. Protein: CASSVLAAQETQYF.

The chain uses TRBV28 and TRBJ2-5, with 8 bases aligning to TRBD1. Germline V gene sequence: CDR1 MDHEN, CDR2 SYDVKM. J was trimmed by 5 bases and V by 5 bases; bases with no gene match: 4. The CDR3 consists of 13 residues. DNA of the CDR3: TGTGCCAGCAGTCGACAGGGGTGGGAGACCCAGTACTTC. Amino acid sequence: CASSRQGWETQYF.

The CDR3 spells CASSTGAETQYF. For the CDR3, the DNA is TGTGCCAGCAGCACAGGGGCCGAGACCCAGTACTTC. The chain joins TRBV7-9 to TRBJ2-5, with 7 bases fitting TRBD1. V lost 5 bases to trimming and J lost 5 bases; unmatched junction nucleotides: 2. The CDR3 loop spans 12 amino acids. The germline V gene has CDR1 SEHNR and CDR2 FQNEAQ (reference sequence).

V gene TRBV7-2 combines with J gene TRBJ2-1, with unresolved D. Germline V gives CDR1 SGHTA, CDR2 FQGNSA. The V and J ends lost 1 base and 0 bases respectively, with 7 bases between them. The CDR3 totals 15 residues. CDR3 amino acids: CASSLGRHSYNEQFF. For the CDR3, the DNA is TGTGCCAGCAGCTTAGGCCGACACTCCTACAATGAGCAGTTCTTC. Complete variable domain (other parts from reference TRBV7-2 and TRBJ2-1): GAGVSQSPSNKVTEKGKDVELRCDPISGHTALYWYRQSLGQGLEFLIYFQGNSAPDKSGLPSDRFSAERTGGSVSTLTIQRTQQEDSAVYLCASSLGRHSYNEQFFGPGTRLTVL.